A selection of T cell receptor beta chains follows, all from one sample in a study of cytomegalovirus exposure and HLA in healthy donors. Clones were read by immunoSEQ multiplex PCR, and TCRdb kept only the in-frame ones, dropping some. The table for this sample gives tens of thousands of clones. Material: PBMCs. The origin of the receptors is a man in his fifties in good health and CMV-seronegative. Both conserved end residues are part of each CDR3. The order of the fields is D gene, V gene, J gene, CDR3 DNA, CDR3 protein. A D gene is named only where the DNA matches it firmly.

-	TRBV9	TRBJ2-1	TGTGCCAGCAGCCCCACCACAGGGAGCTCCTACAATGAGCAGTTCTTC	CASSPTTGSSYNEQFF
TRBD1	TRBV29-1	TRBJ2-7	TGCAGCGCTCCCGGGACAGGGATAGACGAGCAGTACTTC	CSAPGTGIDEQYF
-	TRBV6-1	TRBJ1-5	TGTGCCAGCAGGGTCCGGGGTCAGCCCCAGCATTTT	CASRVRGQPQHF
-	TRBV29-1	TRBJ2-5	TGCAGCGTTGCCCAGGGGGGATTCATCGAGACCCAGTACTTC	CSVAQGGFIETQYF
TRBD2	TRBV5-1	TRBJ2-3	TGCGCCAGCAATAGCGGGGGGGCCGCAGATACGCAGTATTTT	CASNSGGAADTQYF
-	TRBV7-2	TRBJ1-5	TGTGCCAGCACCCGCGTTATGAGCAATCAGCCCCAGCATTTT	CASTRVMSNQPQHF
TRBD1	TRBV7-3	TRBJ2-2	TGTGCCAGCAGCGCGATTGGACAGGGGGGCACCGGGGAGCTGTTTTTT	CASSAIGQGGTGELFF
TRBD1	TRBV29-1	TRBJ1-2	TGCAGCGTTGGCGGAAACAGGGGAGAGGGCTACACCTTC	CSVGGNRGEGYTF
-	TRBV4-3	TRBJ1-6	TGCGCCAGCAGCCAAGTGCAGGGGTCGAATTCACCCCTCCACTTT	CASSQVQGSNSPLHF
TRBD1	TRBV5-1	TRBJ1-6	TGCGCCAGCAGCTTCATCTGGTCCGGGACAGATAATTCACCCCTCCACTTT	CASSFIWSGTDNSPLHF